This T cell receptor beta chain was recovered during a study of blood T cell repertoires in COVID-19. Background on the study: Sample material is recorded as cDNA or gDNA derived from T cells, B-cell-depleted T cells, or PBMCs.

In the authors' workflow: Reference gene primer amplification in the assay estimated nucleated cell counts. Repertoires were generated with immunoSEQ multiplex PCR, while TCRdb's copy carries only in-frame clones and drops some. Clone size and the V and J calls come from that table; the DNA yielded D and trimming. The sample contains approximately 180,000 clones, 80% to 90% of which appear only once. The study drew participants aged about 18 to 89 years from some 24 US areas. CDR1 is MNHEY and CDR2 is SVGEGT in the germline V gene. The CDR3 extends over 16 amino acids. V dropped 2 bases and J dropped 5; count of bases not matched to a gene: 4.

The chain employs TRBV6-2 or TRBV6-3 and TRBJ2-5, with 14 bases identical to TRBD2. The origin of this receptor is a woman in her forties with acute COVID-19. Sequencing was done on a sample of PBMCs or T cells enriched from blood (not recorded which). The CDR3: CASSYGTSGSLETQYF. CDR3 bases: TGTGCCAGCAGTTACGGGACTAGCGGGAGCTTGGAGACCCAGTACTTC.